Listed below are T cell receptor beta chains from one sample, sequenced in a study of blood T cells in healthy people across ages. TCRdb ran MiXCR on the 5' RACE reads and lists one entry per CDR3 protein. In the table there are some 760,000 distinct CDR3 sequences, around 25% of which are singletons. Another study also made use of these data, one on T cells of mothers and their children.

The sequencing sample was made of blood. Every receptor here comes from a boy between 10 and 17 years old in good health. The CDR3 runs from the conserved cysteine through the conserved F or W. The D gene is left open where the match is weak. The size field is filled for only some rows; it gives once, few, many or a size class.

v_gene	j_gene	abundance	d_gene	CDR3aa	CDR3nt
TRBV4-1	TRBJ1-1	NA	NA	CASSRLGNGGTEAFF	TGCGCCAGCAGCCGACTGGGTAACGGGGGCACTGAAGCTTTCTTT
TRBV21-1	TRBJ2-2	few	NA	CASSATGTGNTGELFF	TGTGCCAGCAGCGCTACCGGGACGGGGAACACCGGGGAGCTGTTTTTT
TRBV2	TRBJ2-7	few	TRBD2	CASNPGTSSYEQYF	TGTGCCAGCAATCCCGGGACTAGCTCCTACGAGCAGTACTTC
TRBV28	TRBJ2-7	few	NA	CASSLDRSHEQYF	TGTGCCAGCAGTTTAGACAGGTCCCACGAGCAGTACTTC
TRBV7-9	TRBJ2-4	few	NA	CASSRSDFGDIQYF	TGTGCCAGCAGCCGATCCGACTTTGGGGACATTCAGTACTTC
TRBV20-1	TRBJ1-2	NA	NA	CSAKFLGGYTF	TGCAGTGCTAAGTTTTTAGGTGGCTACACCTTC
TRBV7-2	TRBJ2-1	NA	TRBD2	CASSFGGGFGNEQFF	TGTGCCAGCAGCTTTGGCGGGGGTTTCGGAAATGAGCAGTTCTTC
TRBV2	TRBJ1-2	few	NA	CASSEAGRPRPYGYTF	TGTGCCAGCAGTGAAGCTGGTAGGCCGCGGCCCTATGGCTACACCTTC
TRBV15	TRBJ2-5	NA	TRBD1	CATSRVRGSGETQYF	TGTGCCACCAGCAGAGTCAGGGGGAGTGGGGAGACCCAGTACTTC
TRBV28	TRBJ2-6	NA	TRBD1	CASRTQGAGANVLTF	TGTGCCAGCAGAACCCAGGGGGCTGGGGCCAACGTCCTGACTTTC
TRBV10-3	TRBJ2-7	NA	TRBD1	CATEGQHSYEQYF	TGTGCCACCGAGGGACAGCATTCCTACGAGCAGTACTTC
TRBV29-1	TRBJ1-2	NA	NA	CSVIYRSGDYGYTF	TGCAGCGTAATTTACAGGTCAGGGGATTATGGCTACACCTTC
TRBV20-1	TRBJ2-4	few	NA	CSARRSGMVKNIQYF	TGCAGTGCTAGACGATCTGGGATGGTCAAAAACATTCAGTACTTC
TRBV18	TRBJ1-1	few	NA	CASSPLGYTEAFF	TGTGCCAGCTCACCTCTGGGATACACTGAAGCTTTCTTT
TRBV4-1	TRBJ1-1	NA	NA	CASSQEGPGMNTEAFF	TGCGCCAGCAGCCAAGAAGGACCGGGGATGAACACTGAAGCTTTCTTT
TRBV10-3	TRBJ2-7	few	NA	CAIRAADSYEQYF	TGTGCCATCAGAGCTGCAGATTCCTACGAGCAGTACTTC
TRBV20-1	TRBJ1-1	NA	NA	CSARVRPGRINTEAFF	TGCAGTGCTAGAGTCCGACCCGGACGGATTAACACTGAAGCTTTCTTT
TRBV7-2	TRBJ1-1	few	NA	CASSLDGRMNTEAFF	TGTGCCAGCAGCCTCGACGGACGCATGAACACTGAAGCTTTCTTT
TRBV20-1	TRBJ2-5	NA	NA	CSATRTVGETQYF	TGCAGTGCCACCAGGACAGTGGGAGAGACCCAGTACTTC
TRBV29-1	TRBJ1-2	NA	NA	CSVALTGRTYGYTF	TGCAGCGTTGCTTTGACGGGCAGGACCTATGGCTACACCTTC
TRBV7-8	TRBJ2-6	few	NA	CASSHPSGANVLTF	TGTGCCAGCAGTCATCCCTCTGGGGCCAACGTCCTGACTTTC
TRBV15	TRBJ1-2	few	NA	CATSSAPGAYGYTF	TGTGCCACCAGCAGCGCTCCGGGGGCCTATGGCTACACCTTC
TRBV6-5	TRBJ1-1	few	NA	CASSYSGVGTEAFF	TGTGCCAGCAGTTACTCCGGCGTGGGGACTGAAGCTTTCTTT
TRBV27	TRBJ1-5	NA	TRBD1	CASSPTGAGYSNQPQHF	TGTGCCAGCAGCCCGACAGGGGCTGGGTATAGCAATCAGCCCCAGCACTTT
TRBV7-2	TRBJ2-3	few	NA	CASNLLGWEDTQYF	TGTGCCAGCAACCTTTTGGGGTGGGAAGATACGCAGTATTTT
TRBV27	TRBJ2-1	few	TRBD2	CASSLDLRGTYNEQFF	TGTGCCAGCAGTTTAGATTTGCGGGGGACCTACAATGAGCAGTTCTTC
TRBV29-1	TRBJ2-7	few	NA	CSVEDLDEQYF	TGCAGCGTTGAAGATCTCGACGAGCAGTACTTC
TRBV9	TRBJ2-3	NA	NA	CASSVAPLTDTQYF	TGTGCCAGCAGCGTAGCTCCCCTGACGGATACGCAGTATTTT
TRBV30	TRBJ2-1	NA	NA	CAWSVTRLAKLGFSYNEQFF	TGTGCCTGGAGTGTAACTCGGCTAGCGAAGTTGGGTTTCTCCTACAATGAGCAGTTCTTC
TRBV7-2	TRBJ1-2	few	NA	CASRGQGNGYTF	TGTGCCAGCAGGGGGCAGGGGAATGGCTACACCTTC
TRBV18	TRBJ1-6	NA	NA	CASSPPSREDSPLHF	TGTGCCAGCTCACCACCTAGCAGGGAGGATTCACCCCTCCACTTT
TRBV10-2	TRBJ1-1	NA	NA	CASGRANTEAFF	TGCGCCAGCGGGCGGGCGAACACTGAAGCTTTCTTT
TRBV5-6	TRBJ2-1	once	NA	CASSLNRAYNEQFF	TGTGCCAGCAGCTTGAACAGGGCGTACAATGAGCAGTTCTTC
TRBV9	TRBJ1-2	few	TRBD1	CASSEETGLNGYTF	TGTGCCAGCAGCGAAGAGACAGGGTTGAATGGCTACACCTTC
TRBV5-6	TRBJ2-6	NA	NA	CASSLLWLRGAGANVLTF	TGTGCCAGCAGCTTGTTGTGGTTAAGGGGGGCCGGGGCCAACGTCCTGACTTTC
TRBV9	TRBJ2-5	NA	NA	CASSRRESGQETLYF	TGTGCCAGCAGCCGACGAGAGAGTGGTCAAGAGACCCTGTACTTC
TRBV30	TRBJ1-4	many	TRBD1	CAWKQTGGGEKLFF	TGTGCCTGGAAGCAGACAGGGGGAGGTGAAAAACTGTTTTTT